This TCR beta chain originates from a study of cytomegalovirus exposure and HLA in healthy donors. The study, taken as a whole, reports: Later work associated 16,951 TCR beta sequences with HLA alleles at 0.05 false discovery rate. Per published accounts, TCR beta sequences correctly predicted the HLA-A and HLA-B alleles of most subjects.

Germline V CDR1 and CDR2: SGDLS, YYNGEE. The CDR3 length is 14 residues. Trimming removed 2 bases from V and 2 bases from J; junction bases left unmatched: 4. Concerning this clone itself: The antigen is undetermined.

Primers: 60 Vbeta forward and 13 Jbeta reverse. The protocol was immunoSEQ multiplex PCR, while the TCRdb copy is restricted to in-frame clones and leaves out a portion. The data show approximately 140,000 clones, over 60% seen once. Healthy bone marrow donors made up the donor group. This chain links TRBV9 with TRBJ2-7; 7 bases line up with TRBD1. The TCR comes from a male donor in good health and CMV-seropositive. The sample was PBMCs. CDR3 residues: CASSVWDRPYEQYF. The CDR3 DNA reads TGTGCCAGCAGCGTTTGGGACAGACCCTACGAGCAGTACTTC.